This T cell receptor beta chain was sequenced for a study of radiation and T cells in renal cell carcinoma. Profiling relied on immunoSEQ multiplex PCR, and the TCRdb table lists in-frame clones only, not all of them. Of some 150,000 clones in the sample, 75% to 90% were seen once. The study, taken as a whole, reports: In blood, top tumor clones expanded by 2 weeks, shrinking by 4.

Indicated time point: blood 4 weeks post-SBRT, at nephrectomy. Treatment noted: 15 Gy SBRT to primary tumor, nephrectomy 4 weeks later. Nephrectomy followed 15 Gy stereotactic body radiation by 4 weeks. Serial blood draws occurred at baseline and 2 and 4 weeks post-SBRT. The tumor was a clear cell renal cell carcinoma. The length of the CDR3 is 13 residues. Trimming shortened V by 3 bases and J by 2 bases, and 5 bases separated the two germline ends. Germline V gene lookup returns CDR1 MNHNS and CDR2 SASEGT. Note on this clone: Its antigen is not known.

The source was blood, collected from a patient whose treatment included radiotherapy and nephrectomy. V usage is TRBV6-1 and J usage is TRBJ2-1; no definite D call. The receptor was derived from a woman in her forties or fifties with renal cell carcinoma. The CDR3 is CASSELAYNEQFF. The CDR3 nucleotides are TGTGCCAGCAGTGAGTTGGCCTACAATGAGCAGTTCTTC.